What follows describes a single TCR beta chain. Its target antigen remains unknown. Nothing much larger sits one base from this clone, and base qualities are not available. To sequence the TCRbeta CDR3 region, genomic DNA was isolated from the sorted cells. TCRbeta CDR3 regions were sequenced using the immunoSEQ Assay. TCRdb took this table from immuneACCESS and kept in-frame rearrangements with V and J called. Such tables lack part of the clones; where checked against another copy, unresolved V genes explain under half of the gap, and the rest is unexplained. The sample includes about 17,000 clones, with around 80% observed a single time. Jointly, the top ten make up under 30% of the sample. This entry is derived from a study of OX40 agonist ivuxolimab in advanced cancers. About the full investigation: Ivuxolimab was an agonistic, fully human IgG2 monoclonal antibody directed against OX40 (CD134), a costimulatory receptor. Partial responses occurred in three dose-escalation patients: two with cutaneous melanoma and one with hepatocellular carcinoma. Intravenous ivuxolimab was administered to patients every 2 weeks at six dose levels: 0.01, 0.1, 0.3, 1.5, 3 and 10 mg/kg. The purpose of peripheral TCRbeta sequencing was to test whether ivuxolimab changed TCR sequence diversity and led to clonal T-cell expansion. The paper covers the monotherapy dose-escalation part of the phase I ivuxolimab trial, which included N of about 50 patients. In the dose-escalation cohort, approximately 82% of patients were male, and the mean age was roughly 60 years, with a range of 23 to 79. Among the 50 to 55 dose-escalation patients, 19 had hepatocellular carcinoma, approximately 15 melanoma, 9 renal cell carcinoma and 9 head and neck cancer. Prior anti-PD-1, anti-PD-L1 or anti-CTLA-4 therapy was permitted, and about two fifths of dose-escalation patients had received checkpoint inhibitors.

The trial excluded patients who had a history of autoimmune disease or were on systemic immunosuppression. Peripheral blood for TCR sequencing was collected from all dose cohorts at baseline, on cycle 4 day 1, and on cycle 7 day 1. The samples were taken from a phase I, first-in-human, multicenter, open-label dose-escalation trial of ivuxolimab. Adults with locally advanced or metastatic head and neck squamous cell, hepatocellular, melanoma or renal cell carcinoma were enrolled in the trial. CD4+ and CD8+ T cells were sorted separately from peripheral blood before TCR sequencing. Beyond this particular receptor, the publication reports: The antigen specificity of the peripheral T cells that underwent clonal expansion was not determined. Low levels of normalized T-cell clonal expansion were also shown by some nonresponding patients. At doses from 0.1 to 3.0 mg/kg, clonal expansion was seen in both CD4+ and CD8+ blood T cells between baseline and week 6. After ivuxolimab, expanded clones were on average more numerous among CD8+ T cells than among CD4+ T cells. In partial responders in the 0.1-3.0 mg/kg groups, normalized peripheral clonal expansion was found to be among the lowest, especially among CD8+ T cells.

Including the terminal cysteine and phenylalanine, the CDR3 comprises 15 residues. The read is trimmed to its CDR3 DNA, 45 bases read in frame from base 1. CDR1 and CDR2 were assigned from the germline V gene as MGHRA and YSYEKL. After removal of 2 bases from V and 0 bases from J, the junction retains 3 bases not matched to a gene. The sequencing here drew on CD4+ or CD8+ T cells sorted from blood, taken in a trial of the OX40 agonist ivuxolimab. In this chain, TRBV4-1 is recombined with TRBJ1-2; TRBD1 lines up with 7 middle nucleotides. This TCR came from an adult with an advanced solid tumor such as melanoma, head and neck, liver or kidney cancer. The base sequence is TGCGCCAGCAGCCAATACAGGGGAGCTAACTATGGCTACACCTTC. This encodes CASSQYRGANYGYTF.